This T cell receptor beta chain was found in a study of blood T cells in healthy people across ages. Note on this clonotype: Its specificity is unknown.

Trimming shortened V by 8 bases and J by 2 bases, and 19 bases separated the two germline ends. This CDR3 contains 16 residues. Germline V gene sequence: CDR1 SEHNR, CDR2 FQNEAQ (reference sequence). A second about 6 to 12 cycle PCR used barcoded and J-beta primers. Every molecule of cDNA carried a tag from a template-switch adaptor with 12 random nucleotides. TCRdb re-called the 5' RACE reads with MiXCR, one entry per CDR3 protein. The repertoire holds around 600,000 distinct CDR3 sequences, about 45% seen once, with 20% to 25% in the top ten. Whole-study results and caveats: Across the age range, TCR beta diversity per million T cells fell in a roughly linear way. Without sorted subsets, naive and antigen-experienced compartments could not be conclusively compared. More naive CD4+ cells and higher diversity marked long-lived donors relative to aged donors.

V usage is TRBV7-9 and J usage is TRBJ2-1; D call uncertain. Specimen: blood. This clonotype was sampled from a man older than 75 in good health. This CDR3 reads CASSDGEVLPYNEQFF. The CDR3 nucleotides are TGTGCCAGCTCCGATGGGGAAGTCCTGCCCTACAATGAGCAGTTCTTC.